This T cell receptor (beta chain) was captured by sequencing in a study of T-cell reconstitution after alpha-beta-depleted transplantation in children (dated by TCRdb to the mid-2010s). For the wider study: T-cell immune reconstitution after TCRalphabeta/CD19-depleted allogeneic hematopoietic cell transplantation in children was quantitatively tracked in the study by means of TCR repertoire profiling.

From the cysteine through the phenylalanine, the CDR3 covers 15 amino acids. The sequence is cut down to CDR3 DNA, 45 bases in frame from base 1. The germline V gene encodes CDR1 SGHRS and CDR2 YFSETQ. The germline V and J ends show losses of 0 bases and 4 bases respectively, and no gene match explains 6 bases of the junction. In regard to this clonotype: It has no known antigen specificity. It has no much larger one-base neighbor in the sample; base qualities were not kept.

Libraries were built with PCR. The instrument was an Illumina HiSeq 2500. Molecular barcoding was employed in the preparation of TCR libraries, with unique molecular identifiers being used to normalize TCRbeta repertoire quantification. The public reads were reanalyzed by TCRdb: fastp trimming at Q25, MiXCR alignment, in-frame beta chains only. For every CDR3 protein sequence, its rows merge into one entry that carries the most common genes and DNA. This sample gives roughly 350,000 distinct CDR3 sequences in total; 10% of them show up just once. 2.4% of the sample is held by the ten biggest clonotypes.

The clonotype comes from a human donor who donated a stem cell graft to a child with acute lymphoblastic leukemia. The sample consisted of PBMCs from the stem cell graft donor, taken from the stem cell graft. This receptor chain uses TRBV5-1 and TRBJ1-1; 7 bases in the middle match TRBD1. The CDR3 region has the sequence CASSLATQGITEAFF. The bases read TGCGCCAGCAGCTTGGCGACACAGGGGATCACTGAAGCTTTCTTT.